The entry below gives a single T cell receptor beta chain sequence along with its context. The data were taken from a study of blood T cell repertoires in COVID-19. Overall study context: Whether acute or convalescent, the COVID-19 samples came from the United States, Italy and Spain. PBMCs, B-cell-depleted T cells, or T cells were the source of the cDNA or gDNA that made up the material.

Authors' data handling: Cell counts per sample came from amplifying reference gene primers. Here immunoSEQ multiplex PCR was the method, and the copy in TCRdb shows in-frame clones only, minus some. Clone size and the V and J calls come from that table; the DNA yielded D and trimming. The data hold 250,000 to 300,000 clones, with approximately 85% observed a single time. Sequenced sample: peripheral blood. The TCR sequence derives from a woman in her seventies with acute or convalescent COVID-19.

The CDR3 loop reads CASGAGGLDNEQFF. CDR3 in DNA: TGTGCTAGTGGAGCGGGGGGGCTCGACAATGAGCAGTTCTTC. The chain carries TRBV12-5 and TRBJ2-1; 10 bases match TRBD2. CDR1 and CDR2 (germline): LGHNT, FRNRAP. This CDR3 region has 14 residues. Losses at the gene ends were 6 bases for V and 5 bases for J; bases not matched to a gene: 4.